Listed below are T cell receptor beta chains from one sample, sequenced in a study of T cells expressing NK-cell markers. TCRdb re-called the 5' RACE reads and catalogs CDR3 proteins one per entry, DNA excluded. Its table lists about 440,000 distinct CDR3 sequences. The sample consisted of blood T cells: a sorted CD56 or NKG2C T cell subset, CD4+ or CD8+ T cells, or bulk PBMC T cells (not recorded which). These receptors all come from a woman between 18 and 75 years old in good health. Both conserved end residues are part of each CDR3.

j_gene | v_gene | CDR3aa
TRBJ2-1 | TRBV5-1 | CASSLVPLGLSGGEQFF
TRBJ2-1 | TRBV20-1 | CSAGTSGSAYNEQFF
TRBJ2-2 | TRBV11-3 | CASSSRQGPTGELFF
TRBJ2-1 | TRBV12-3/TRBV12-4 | CASSLTSGSGEASSYNEQFF
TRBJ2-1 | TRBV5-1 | CASSFPGAGNEQFF
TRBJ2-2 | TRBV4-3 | CASSVSGTGNAGELFF
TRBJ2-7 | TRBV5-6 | CASSLRGSSLEQYF
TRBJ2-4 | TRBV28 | CASSLPDSFSQYF
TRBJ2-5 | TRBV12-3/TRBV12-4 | CASSGTMTGEAETQYF
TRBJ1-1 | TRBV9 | CARSRVGYTEAFF
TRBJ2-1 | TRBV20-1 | CGASMGQGASNEQFF
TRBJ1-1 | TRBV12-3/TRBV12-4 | CASSPPTGGITEAFF
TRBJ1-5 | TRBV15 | CATSRDGSGGYQPQHF
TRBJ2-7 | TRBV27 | CASSQKGTPKTYEQYF
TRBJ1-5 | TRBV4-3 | CASSQETGNQPQHF
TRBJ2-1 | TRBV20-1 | CSANPGTSGSYNEQFF
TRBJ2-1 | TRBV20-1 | CSAPLSGEQFF
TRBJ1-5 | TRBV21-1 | CASRQGRLCNQPQHF
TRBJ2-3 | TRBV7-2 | CASSGVGAGTDTQYF
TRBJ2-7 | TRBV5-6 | CASNRQGASSGLGLLYEQYF
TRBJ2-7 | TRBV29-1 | CSVEDGRHPYEQYF
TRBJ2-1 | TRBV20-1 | CSATPGLAGVFF
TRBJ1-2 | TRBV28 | CATRDWDYGYTF
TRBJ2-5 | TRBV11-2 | CASSLWVAQETQYF
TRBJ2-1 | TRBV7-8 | CASSSHPGSDNEQFF
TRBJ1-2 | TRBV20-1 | CSASRGQTPNYGYTF
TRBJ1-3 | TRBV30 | CAWSVVGGAASF
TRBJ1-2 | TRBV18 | CASSIPDGGYGYTF